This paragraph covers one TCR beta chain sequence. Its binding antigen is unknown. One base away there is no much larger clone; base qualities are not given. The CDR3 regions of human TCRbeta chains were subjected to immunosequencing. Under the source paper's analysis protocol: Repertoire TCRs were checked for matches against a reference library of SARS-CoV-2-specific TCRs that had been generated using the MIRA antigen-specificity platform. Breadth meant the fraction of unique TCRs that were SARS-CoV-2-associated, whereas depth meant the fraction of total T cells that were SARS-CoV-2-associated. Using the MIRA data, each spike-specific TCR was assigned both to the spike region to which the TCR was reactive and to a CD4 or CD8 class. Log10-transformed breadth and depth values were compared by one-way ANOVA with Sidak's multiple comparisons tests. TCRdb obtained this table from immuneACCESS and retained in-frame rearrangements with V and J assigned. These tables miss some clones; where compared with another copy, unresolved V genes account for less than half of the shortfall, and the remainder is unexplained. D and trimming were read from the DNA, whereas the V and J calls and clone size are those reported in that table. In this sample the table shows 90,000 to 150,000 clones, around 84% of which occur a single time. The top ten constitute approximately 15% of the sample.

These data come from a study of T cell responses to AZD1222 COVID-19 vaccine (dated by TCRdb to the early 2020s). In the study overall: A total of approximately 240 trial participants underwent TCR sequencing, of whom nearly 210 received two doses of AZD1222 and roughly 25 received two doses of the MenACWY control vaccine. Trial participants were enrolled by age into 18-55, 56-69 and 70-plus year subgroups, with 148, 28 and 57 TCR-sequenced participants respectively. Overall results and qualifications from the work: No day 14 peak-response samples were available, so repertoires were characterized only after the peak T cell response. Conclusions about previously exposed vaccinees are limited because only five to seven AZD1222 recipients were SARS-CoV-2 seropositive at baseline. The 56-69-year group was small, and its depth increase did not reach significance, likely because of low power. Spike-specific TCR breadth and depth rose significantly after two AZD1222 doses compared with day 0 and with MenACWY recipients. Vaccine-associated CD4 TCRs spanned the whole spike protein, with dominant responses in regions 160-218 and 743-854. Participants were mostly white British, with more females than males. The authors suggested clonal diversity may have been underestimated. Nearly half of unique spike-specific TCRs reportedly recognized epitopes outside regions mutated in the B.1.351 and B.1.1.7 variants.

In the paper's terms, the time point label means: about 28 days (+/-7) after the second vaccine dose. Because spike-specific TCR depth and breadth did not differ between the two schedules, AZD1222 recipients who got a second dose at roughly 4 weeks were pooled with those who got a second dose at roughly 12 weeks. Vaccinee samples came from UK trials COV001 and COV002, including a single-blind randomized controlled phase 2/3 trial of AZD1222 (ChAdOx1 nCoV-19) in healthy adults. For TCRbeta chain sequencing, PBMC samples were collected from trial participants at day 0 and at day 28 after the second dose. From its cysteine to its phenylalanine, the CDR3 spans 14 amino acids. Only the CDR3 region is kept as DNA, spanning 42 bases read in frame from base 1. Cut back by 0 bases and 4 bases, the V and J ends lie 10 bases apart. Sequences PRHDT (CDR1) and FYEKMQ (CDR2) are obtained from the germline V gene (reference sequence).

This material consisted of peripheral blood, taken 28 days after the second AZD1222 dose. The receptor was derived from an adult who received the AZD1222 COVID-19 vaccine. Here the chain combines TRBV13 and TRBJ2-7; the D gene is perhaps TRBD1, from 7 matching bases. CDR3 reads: CASSLGPGGYEQYF. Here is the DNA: TGTGCCAGCAGCTTAGGGCCAGGGGGGTACGAGCAGTACTTC.